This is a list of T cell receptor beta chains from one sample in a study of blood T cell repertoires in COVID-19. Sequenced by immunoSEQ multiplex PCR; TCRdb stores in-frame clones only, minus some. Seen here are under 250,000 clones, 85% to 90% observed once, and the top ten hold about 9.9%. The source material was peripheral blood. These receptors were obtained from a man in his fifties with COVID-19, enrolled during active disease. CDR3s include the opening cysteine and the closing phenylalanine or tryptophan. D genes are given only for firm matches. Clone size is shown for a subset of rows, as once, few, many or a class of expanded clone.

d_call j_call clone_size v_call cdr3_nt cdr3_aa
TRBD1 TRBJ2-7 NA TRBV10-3 TGTGCCATCAGTGGGACAGGGGGCTCTCGCGAGCAGTACTTC CAISGTGGSREQYF
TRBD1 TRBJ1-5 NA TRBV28 TGTGCCAGCAGTCCGGGGACAGGTAATGGTCAGCCCCAGCATTTT CASSPGTGNGQPQHF
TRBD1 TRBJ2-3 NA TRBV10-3 TGTGCCATCATGGCAGGGGGAACAGATACGCAGTATTTT CAIMAGGTDTQYF
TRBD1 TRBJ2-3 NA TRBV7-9 TGTGCCAGCAGCCCGGGGACAGACAGTAGCACAGATACGCAGTATTTT CASSPGTDSSTDTQYF
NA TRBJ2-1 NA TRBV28 TGTGCCAGCAGTTTACCCGTCCGGACTGCCTACAATGAGCAGTTCTTC CASSLPVRTAYNEQFF
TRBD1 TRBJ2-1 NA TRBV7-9 TGTGCCAGCAAGCCCGGACAGGGAATGGATGAGCAGTTCTTC CASKPGQGMDEQFF
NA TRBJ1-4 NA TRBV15 TGTGCCACCGGGTCGCGGGGGGGGGTTAATGAAAAACTGTTTTTT CATGSRGGVNEKLFF
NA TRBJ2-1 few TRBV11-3 TGTGCCAGCAGCTTATCCACGGGAATAAGCTACTCCTACAATGAGCAGTTCTTC CASSLSTGISYSYNEQFF
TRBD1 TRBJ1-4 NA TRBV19 TGTGCCAGTTCCGGGACAGAAGGAGAAAAACTGTTTTTT CASSGTEGEKLFF
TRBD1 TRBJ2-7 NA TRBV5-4 TGTGCCAGCAGCATGGACAGGGGTACCTACGAGCAGTACTTC CASSMDRGTYEQYF
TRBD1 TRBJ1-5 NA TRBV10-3 TGTGCCATCAGTGAGGACAGGGGCCTTAGCAATCAGCCCCAGCATTTT CAISEDRGLSNQPQHF
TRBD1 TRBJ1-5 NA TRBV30 TGTGCCTGGAGTGTACAGGGGCAGCCCCAGCATTTT CAWSVQGQPQHF
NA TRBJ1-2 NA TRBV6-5 TGTGCCAGCTCCCCAGTCGGAGGTTACGGCTACACCTTC CASSPVGGYGYTF
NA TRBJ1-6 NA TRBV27 TGTGCCAGCAGTACGGGAAGCTCCTATAATTCACCCCTCCACTTT CASSTGSSYNSPLHF
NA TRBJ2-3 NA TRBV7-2 TGTGCCAGCAGCTCCCCCCACCAGGGCACAGATACGCAGTATTTT CASSSPHQGTDTQYF
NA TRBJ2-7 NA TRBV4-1 TGCGCCAGCAGCCAAGGTCAGGGATCGCCCTACGAGCAGTACTTC CASSQGQGSPYEQYF
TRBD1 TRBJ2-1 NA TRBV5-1 TGCGCCAGCAGCTTGTGGGACAGCTACAATGAGCAGTTCTTC CASSLWDSYNEQFF
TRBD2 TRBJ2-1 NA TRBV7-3 TGTGCCAGCAGCTTCGGGCGGGAGTCTCGGAATGAGCAGTTCTTC CASSFGRESRNEQFF
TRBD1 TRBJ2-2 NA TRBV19 TGTGCCAGTAGTAAACCAGGGGGCGCGAACACCGGGGAGCTGTTTTTT CASSKPGGANTGELFF
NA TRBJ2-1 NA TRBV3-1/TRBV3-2 TGTGCCAGCAGCCACTCCTCGGACTTCGACAATGAGCAGTTCTTC CASSHSSDFDNEQFF
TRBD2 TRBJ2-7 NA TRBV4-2 TGTGCCAGCAGCCAAAATCTAGCGGGGGACGTAAGCGTCTACGAGCAGTACTTC CASSQNLAGDVSVYEQYF
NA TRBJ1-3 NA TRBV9 TGTGCCAGCAGCGTGCAAGCTACAGGGAGTAGCGGAAACACCATATATTTT CASSVQATGSSGNTIYF
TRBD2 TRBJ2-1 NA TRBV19 TGTGCCAGTAGTGCCTGGGACGGGGGGGAGCAGTTCTTC CASSAWDGGEQFF
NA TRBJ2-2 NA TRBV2 TGTGCCAGCAGGGGTAGTAGCGGAAACACCGGGGAGCTGTTTTTT CASRGSSGNTGELFF
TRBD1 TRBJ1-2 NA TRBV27 TGTGCCAGCAGCGAGCTTAACAGGGGTGGTGGCTACACCTTC CASSELNRGGGYTF
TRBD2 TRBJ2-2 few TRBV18 TGTGCCAGCTCATCCACCTCCACAGGACTAGCGGGCACCGGGGAGCTGTTTTTT CASSSTSTGLAGTGELFF
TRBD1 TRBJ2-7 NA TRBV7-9 TGTGCCAGCAGCCCGACAGGGATCCACGAGCAGTACTTC CASSPTGIHEQYF
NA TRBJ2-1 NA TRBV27 TGTGCCAGCACCAGTTTAGGGGTAGGGGAGCAGTTCTTC CASTSLGVGEQFF
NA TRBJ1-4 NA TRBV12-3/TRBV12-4 TGTGCCAGCAGATCTGGTCAGAATGAAAAACTGTTTTTT CASRSGQNEKLFF
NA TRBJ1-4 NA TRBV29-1 TGCAGCGTTGCCGGGGGAGATGAAAAACTGTTTTTT CSVAGGDEKLFF
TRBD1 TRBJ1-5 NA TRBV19 TGTGCCAGTAGTAATCGACAGGGGGGAGGCAATCAGCCCCAGCATTTT CASSNRQGGGNQPQHF
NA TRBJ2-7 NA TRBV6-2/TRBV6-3 TGTGCCAGCAGTTCCGCCGGGACACTCAAGTGGGAGCAGTACTTC CASSSAGTLKWEQYF
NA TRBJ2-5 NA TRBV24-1 TGTGCCACCAGTGTATTTGACGGGACACCGGGGCAAGAGACCCAGTACTTC CATSVFDGTPGQETQYF
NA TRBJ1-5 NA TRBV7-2 TGTGCCAGCAGTTACAGGGATAGTCAGCCCCAGCATTTT CASSYRDSQPQHF
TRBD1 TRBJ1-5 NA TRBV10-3 TGTGCCATCAGCGCAGACAGGGCCCTAAATCAGCCCCAGCATTTT CAISADRALNQPQHF
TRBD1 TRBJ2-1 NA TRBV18 TGTGCCAGCTCACCAGGGACAGGGCGCGGTGAGCAGTTCTTC CASSPGTGRGEQFF
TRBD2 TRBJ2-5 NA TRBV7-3 TGTGCCAGCAGCCACGGACTAGCGGGCCAAGAGACCCAGTACTTC CASSHGLAGQETQYF
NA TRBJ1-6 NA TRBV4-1 TGCGCCAGCAGCCAAGCAGACGGGAATTCACCCCTCCACTTT CASSQADGNSPLHF
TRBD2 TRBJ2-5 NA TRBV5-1 TGCGCCAGCAGCAAGGGACTAGCGGGCGGGGAGACCCAGTACTTC CASSKGLAGGETQYF